Shown below are 2 T cell receptor beta chains from a single sample sequenced in a study of T-cell memory formation after mild COVID-19. TCRdb independently ran MiXCR on the 5' RACE reads; one entry per CDR3 protein. The sample lists roughly 200,000 distinct CDR3 sequences; under 20% were seen once. The sample taken for sequencing was PBMCs or a T cell subset sorted from them (not recorded which). The receptors here all came from an adult woman who had mild COVID-19 (a few samples of this study predate the infection). Cell type and time point are not known.

This clonotype has more than one count but fewer than ten. The rearrangement uses TRBV7-8 and TRBJ2-7; TRBD2 is a possible D gene (6 bases). Trimming stripped 5 bases from V and 3 bases from J, with 14 bases between. Germline-derived CDR1 and CDR2 are SGHVS and FQNEAQ. The CDR3 has 14 residues. CDR3 DNA: TGTGCCAGCAGCGGAAGCGGGCGCCTCTACGAGCAGTACTTC. Protein sequence: CASSGSGRLYEQYF.

V usage is TRBV20-1 and J usage is TRBJ1-1, with a possible D match to TRBD1 (6 bases). V shed 3 bases and J shed 5 bases, with 16 bases lying between them. The CDR3 is 14 residues long. Germline values: CDR1 DFQATT, CDR2 SNEGSKA (reference sequence). The CDR3 region has the DNA TGCAGTGCTAGTCGAGGGGGGTCAGGGACTGAAGCTTTCTTT. Translated, it gives CSASRGGSGTEAFF.